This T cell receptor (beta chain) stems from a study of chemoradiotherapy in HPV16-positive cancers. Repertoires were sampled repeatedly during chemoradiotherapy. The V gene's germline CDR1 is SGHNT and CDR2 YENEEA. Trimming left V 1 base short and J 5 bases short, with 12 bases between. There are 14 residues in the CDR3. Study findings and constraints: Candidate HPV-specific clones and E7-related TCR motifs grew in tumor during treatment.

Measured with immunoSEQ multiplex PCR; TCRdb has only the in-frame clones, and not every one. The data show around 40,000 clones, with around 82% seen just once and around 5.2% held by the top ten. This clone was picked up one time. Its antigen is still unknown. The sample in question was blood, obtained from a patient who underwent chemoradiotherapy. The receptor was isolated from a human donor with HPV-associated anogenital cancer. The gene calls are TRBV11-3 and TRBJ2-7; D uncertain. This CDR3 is CASSLGVDGDEQYF. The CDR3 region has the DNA TGTGCCAGCAGCTTAGGGGTGGACGGCGACGAGCAGTACTTC.